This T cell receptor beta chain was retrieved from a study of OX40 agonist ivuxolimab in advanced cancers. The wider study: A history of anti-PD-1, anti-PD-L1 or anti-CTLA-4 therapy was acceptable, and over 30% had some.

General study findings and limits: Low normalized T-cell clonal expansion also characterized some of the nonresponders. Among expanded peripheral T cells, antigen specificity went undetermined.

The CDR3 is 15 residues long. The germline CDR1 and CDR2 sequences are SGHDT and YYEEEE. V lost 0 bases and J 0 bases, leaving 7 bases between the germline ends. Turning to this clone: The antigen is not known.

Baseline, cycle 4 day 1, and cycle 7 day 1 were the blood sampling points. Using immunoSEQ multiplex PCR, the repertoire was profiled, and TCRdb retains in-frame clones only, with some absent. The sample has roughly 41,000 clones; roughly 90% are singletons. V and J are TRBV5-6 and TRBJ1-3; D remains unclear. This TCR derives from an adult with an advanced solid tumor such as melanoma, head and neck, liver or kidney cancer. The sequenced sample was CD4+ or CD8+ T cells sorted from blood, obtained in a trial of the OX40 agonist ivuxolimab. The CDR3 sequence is CASSLGQISGNTIYF. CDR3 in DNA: TGTGCCAGCAGCTTGGGGCAGATCTCTGGAAACACCATATATTTT.